The text below deals with one T cell receptor (beta chain). Its antigen is still unknown. Using immunoSEQ multiplex PCR, the repertoire was profiled, and TCRdb retains in-frame clones only, with some absent. The table lists fewer than 200,000 clones, about 91% of them singletons. V lost 7 bases and J lost 6, with 13 bases in between. There are 13 residues in the CDR3. Per germline, CDR1 MNHEY and CDR2 SVGAGI. The data were taken from a study of T cell responses to AZD1222 COVID-19 vaccine. Notes on the study in general: Only after the peak T cell response were repertoires sampled. Baseline testing showed seropositivity in only 5 or 6 AZD1222 recipients.

This rearrangement joins TRBV6-5 to TRBJ2-4; TRBD2 might be the D (5 bases). The receptor comes from an adult in good health. The sample was peripheral blood, taken on day 0 of AZD1222 vaccination. CDR3 bases: TGTGCCAGCATCGCCCCGGAGGTAAACATTCAGTACTTC. This encodes CASIAPEVNIQYF.